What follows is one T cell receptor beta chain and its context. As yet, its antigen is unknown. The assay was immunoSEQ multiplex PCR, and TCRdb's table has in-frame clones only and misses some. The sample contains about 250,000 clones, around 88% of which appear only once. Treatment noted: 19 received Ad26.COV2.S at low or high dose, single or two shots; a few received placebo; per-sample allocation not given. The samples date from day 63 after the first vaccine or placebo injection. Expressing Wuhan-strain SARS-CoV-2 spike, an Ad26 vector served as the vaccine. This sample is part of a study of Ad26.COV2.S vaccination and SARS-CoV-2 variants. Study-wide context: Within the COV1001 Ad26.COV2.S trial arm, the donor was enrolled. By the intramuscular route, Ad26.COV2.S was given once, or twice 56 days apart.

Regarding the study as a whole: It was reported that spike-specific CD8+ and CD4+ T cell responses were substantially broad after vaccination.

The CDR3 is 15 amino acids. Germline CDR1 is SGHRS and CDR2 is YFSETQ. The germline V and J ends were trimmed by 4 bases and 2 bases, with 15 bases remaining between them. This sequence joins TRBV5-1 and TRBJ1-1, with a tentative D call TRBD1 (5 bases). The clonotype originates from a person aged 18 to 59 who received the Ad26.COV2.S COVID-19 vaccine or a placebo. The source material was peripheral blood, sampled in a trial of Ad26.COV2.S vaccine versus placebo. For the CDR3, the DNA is TGCGCCAGCAGCACAGGCCCCCGTACCAACACTGAAGCTTTCTTT. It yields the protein CASSTGPRTNTEAFF.